The present T cell receptor beta chain was sequenced within a study of T cell repertoires in cytomegalovirus infection. Study outcomes and limitations: The response measured ex vivo was dominated by TCR beta clonotypes (HLA-C-restricted and CMV-specific). The cumulative frequency of public TCR beta families identified carriers of CMV plus the relevant HLA.

TCRdb itself ran the reads through MiXCR, one entry per CDR3 protein. The sample contains around 530,000 distinct CDR3 sequences, 26% of which appear only once. The J segment lost 2 bases and the V segment lost 3 bases, leaving 6 bases of the junction unmatched. Germline V CDR1 and CDR2: KGHSH, LQKENI. The CDR3 is 16 amino acids. About this clonotype: Its antigen is unidentified.

This TCR was sampled from a human donor in good health (CMV status not recorded). Some clones in this sample may be carry-over from other donors' samples. The V call is TRBV18, the J call TRBJ2-1; the match to TRBD2 covers 8 bases. The material sequenced was PBMCs. The CDR3 sequence: CASSPDGGRPYNEQFF. CDR3 DNA sequence: TGTGCCAGCTCACCGGATGGCGGGAGGCCCTACAATGAGCAGTTCTTC.